A selection of T cell receptor beta chains follows, all from one sample in a study of shared clonotypes between healthy human individuals. Method: immunoSEQ multiplex PCR; TCRdb's copy keeps in-frame clones and lacks some. The table records more than 1 million clones, approximately 78% of them present only once. Sequenced sample: memory CD4+ T cells from PBMCs. These receptor sequences come from a man younger than 35 in good health. Some clones in this sample may be carry-over from other donors' samples. The CDR3 runs from the conserved cysteine through the conserved F or W. The D gene is left open where the match is weak. Not all rows give a size; the values are once, few, many and, for expanded clones, a class.

J,D,V,size,CDR3,DNA
TRBJ2-5,.,TRBV7-9,.,CASSARGGVETQYF,TGTGCCAGCAGCGCCCGAGGAGGGGTAGAGACCCAGTACTTC
TRBJ2-5,.,TRBV27,.,CASSLSRGTQETQYF,TGTGCCAGCAGTTTATCGCGCGGGACCCAAGAGACCCAGTACTTC
TRBJ1-1,TRBD1,TRBV6-1,.,CATRTGTVNTEAFF,TGTGCCACTAGAACCGGGACAGTGAACACTGAAGCTTTCTTT
TRBJ1-5,.,TRBV27,many,CASTRSVSGNQPQHF,TGTGCCAGCACCCGCTCAGTTTCGGGCAATCAGCCCCAGCATTTT
TRBJ1-1,.,TRBV5-1,.,CASSLSRLGQTTKNTEAFF,TGCGCCAGCAGCCTCTCCCGGTTAGGACAGACTACGAAGAACACTGAAGCTTTCTTT
TRBJ1-5,.,TRBV15,.,CATSSDGYQPQHF,TGTGCCACCAGCAGTGATGGTTACCAGCCCCAGCATTTT
TRBJ1-1,.,TRBV5-1,few,CASSFNRETEAFF,TGCGCCAGCAGCTTTAACAGGGAAACTGAAGCTTTCTTT
TRBJ2-7,.,TRBV28,.,CASSSRDNYEQYF,TGTGCCAGCAGTTCGCGGGACAACTACGAGCAGTACTTC
TRBJ1-1,TRBD1,TRBV18,.,CASSPMTGGDTEAFF,TGTGCCAGCTCACCGATGACAGGGGGCGATACTGAAGCTTTCTTT
TRBJ1-2,.,TRBV28,few,CASSLYRSGLASYGYTF,TGTGCCAGCAGTTTATATCGATCGGGACTCGCGTCTTATGGCTACACCTTC
TRBJ1-2,.,TRBV4-2,once,CASSQGDQDVLGYTF,TGTGCCAGCAGCCAAGGAGATCAGGATGTTCTTGGCTACACCTTC